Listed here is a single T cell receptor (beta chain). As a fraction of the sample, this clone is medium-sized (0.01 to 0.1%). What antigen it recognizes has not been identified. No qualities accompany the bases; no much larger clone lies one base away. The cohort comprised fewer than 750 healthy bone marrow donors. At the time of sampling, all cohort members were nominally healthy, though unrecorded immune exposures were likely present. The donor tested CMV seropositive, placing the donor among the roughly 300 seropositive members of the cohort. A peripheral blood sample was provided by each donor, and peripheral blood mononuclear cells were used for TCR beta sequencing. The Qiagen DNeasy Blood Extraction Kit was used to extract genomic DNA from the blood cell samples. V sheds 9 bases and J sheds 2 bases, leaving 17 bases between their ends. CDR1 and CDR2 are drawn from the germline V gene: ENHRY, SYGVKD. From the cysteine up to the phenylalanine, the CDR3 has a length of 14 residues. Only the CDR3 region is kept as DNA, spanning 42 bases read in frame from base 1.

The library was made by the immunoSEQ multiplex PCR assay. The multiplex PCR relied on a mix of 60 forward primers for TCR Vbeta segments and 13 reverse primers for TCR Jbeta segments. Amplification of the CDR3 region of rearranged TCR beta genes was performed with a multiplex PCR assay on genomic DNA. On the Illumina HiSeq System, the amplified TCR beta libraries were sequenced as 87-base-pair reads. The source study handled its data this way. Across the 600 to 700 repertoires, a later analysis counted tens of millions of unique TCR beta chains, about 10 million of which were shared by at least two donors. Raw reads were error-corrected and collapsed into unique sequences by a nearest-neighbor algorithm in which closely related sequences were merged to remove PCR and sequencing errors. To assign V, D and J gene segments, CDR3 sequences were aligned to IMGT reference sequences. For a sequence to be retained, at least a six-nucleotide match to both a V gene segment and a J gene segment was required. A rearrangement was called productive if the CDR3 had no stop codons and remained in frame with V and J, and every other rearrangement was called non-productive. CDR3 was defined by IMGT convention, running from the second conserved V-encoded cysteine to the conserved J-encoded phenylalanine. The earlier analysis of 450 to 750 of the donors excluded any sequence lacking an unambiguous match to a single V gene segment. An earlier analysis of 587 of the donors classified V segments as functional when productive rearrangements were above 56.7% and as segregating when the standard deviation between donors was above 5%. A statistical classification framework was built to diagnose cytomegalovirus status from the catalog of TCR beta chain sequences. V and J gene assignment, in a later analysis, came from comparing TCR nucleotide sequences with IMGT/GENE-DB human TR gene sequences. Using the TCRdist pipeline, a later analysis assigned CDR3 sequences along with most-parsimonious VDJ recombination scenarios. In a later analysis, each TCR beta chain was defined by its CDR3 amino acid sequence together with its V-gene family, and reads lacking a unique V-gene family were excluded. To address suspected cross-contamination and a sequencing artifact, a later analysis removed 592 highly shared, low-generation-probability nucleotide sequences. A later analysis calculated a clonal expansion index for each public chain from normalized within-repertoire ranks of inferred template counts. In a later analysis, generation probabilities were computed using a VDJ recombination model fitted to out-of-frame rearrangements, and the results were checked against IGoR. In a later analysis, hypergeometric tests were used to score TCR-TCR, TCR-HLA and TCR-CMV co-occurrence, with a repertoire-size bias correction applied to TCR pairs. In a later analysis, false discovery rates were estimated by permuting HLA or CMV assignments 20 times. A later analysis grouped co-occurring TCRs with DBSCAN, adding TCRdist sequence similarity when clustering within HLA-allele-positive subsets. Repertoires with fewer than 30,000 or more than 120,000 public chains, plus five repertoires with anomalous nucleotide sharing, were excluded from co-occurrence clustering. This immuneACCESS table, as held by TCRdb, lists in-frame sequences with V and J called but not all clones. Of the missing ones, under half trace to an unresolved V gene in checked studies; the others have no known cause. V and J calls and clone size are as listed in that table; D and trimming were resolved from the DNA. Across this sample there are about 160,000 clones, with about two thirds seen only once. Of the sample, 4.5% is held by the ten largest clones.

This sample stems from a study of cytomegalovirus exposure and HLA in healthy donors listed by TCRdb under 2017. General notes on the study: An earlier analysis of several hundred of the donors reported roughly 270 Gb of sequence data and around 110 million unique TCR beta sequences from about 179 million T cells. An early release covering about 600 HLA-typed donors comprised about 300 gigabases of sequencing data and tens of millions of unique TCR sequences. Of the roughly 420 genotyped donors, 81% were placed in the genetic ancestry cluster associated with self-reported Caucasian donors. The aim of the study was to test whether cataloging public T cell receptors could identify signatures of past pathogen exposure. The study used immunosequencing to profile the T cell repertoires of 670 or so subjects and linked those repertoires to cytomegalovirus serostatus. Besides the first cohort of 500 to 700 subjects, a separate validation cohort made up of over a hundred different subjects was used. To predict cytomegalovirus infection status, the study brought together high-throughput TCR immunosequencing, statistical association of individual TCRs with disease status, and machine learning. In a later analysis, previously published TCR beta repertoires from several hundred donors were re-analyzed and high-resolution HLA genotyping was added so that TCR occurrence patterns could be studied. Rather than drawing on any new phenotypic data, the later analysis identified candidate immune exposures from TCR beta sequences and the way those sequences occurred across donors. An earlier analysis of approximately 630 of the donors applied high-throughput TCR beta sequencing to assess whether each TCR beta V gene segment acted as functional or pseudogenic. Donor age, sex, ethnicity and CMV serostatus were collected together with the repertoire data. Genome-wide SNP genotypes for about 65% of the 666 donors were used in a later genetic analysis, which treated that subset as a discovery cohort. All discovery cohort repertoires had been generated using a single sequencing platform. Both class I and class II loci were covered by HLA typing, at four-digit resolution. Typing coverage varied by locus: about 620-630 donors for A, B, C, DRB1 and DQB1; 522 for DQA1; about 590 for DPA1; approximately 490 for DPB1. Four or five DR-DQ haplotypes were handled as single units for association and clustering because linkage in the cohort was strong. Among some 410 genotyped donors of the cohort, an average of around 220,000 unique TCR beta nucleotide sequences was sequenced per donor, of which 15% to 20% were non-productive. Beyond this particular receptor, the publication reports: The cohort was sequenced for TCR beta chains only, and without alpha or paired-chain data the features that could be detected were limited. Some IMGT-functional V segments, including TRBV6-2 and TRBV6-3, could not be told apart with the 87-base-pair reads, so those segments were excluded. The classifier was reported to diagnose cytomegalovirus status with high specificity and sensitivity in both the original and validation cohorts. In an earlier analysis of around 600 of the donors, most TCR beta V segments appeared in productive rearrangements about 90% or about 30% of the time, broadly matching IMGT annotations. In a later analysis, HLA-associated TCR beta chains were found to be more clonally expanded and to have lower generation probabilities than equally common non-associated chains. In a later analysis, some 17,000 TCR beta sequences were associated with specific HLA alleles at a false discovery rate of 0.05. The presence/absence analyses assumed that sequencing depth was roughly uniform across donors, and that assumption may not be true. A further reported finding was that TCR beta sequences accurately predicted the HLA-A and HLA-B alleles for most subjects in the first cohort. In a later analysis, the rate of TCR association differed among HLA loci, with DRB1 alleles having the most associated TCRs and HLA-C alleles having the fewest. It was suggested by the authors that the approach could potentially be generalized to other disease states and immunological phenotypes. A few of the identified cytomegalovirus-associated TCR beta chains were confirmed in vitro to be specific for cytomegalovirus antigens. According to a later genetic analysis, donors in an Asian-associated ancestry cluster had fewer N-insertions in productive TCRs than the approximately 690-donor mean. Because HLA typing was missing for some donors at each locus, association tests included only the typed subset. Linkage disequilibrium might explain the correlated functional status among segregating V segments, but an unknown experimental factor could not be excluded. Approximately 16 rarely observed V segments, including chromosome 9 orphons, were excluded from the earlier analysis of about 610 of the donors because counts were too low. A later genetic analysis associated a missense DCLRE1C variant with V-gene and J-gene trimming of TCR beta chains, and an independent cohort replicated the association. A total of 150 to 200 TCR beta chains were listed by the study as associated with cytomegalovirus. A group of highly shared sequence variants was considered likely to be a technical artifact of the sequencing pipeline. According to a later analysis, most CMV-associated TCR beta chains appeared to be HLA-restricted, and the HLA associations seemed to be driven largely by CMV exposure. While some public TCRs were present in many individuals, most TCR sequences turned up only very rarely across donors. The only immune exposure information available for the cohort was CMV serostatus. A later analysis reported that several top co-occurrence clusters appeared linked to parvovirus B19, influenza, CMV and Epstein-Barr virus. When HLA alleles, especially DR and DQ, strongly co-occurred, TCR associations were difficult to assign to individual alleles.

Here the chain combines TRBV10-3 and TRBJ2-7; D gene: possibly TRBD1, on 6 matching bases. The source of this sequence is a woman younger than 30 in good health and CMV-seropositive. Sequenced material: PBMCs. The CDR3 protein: CAILVRDIAYEQYF. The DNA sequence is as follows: TGTGCCATACTAGTCCGGGACATCGCCTACGAGCAGTACTTC.